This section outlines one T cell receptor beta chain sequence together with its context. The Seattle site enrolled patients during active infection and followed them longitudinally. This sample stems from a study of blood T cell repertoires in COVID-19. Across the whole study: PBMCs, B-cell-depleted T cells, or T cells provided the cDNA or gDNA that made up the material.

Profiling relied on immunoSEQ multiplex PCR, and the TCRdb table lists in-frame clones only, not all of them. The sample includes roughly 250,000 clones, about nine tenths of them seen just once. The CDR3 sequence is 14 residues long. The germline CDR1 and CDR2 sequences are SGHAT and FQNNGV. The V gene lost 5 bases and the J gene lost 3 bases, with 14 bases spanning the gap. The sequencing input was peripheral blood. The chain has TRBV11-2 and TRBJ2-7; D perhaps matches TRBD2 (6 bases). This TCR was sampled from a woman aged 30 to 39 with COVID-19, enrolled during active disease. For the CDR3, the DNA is TGTGCCAGCAGCAAACCAACGGGGGACTACGAGCAGTACTTC. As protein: CASSKPTGDYEQYF. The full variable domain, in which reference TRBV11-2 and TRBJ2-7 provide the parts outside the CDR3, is EAGVAQSPRYKIIEKRQSVAFWCNPISGHATLYWYQQILGQGPKLLIQFQNNGVVDDSQLPKDRFSAERLKGVDSTLKIQPAKLEDSAVYLCASSKPTGDYEQYFGPGTRLTVT.